The sequence of this T cell receptor beta chain was determined in a study of OX40 agonist ivuxolimab in advanced cancers. The wider study: Clinicians treated patients with ivuxolimab, an agonistic anti-OX40 (CD134) antibody. Intravenous ivuxolimab was administered to patients every 2 weeks at 0.01 to 10 mg/kg.

In regard to this clone: As yet, its antigen is unknown.

Data came from immunoSEQ multiplex PCR; TCRdb stores just in-frame clones and leaves some out. The data show roughly 70,000 clones, almost 90% seen once. Germline loops: CDR1 DFQATT, CDR2 SNEGSKA (reference sequence). The CDR3 spans 11 residues. V was clipped by 6 bases and J by 3 bases, with 8 bases between them. Findings of the study overall: Dose levels from 0.1 to 3.0 mg/kg saw CD4+ and CD8+ blood T cells expand clonally by week 6.

Autoimmune disease history or systemic immunosuppression disqualified patients. This chain connects TRBV20-1 to TRBJ2-5; the D is unclear. The sample was CD4+ or CD8+ T cells sorted from blood, taken in a trial of the OX40 agonist ivuxolimab. The TCR sequence derives from an adult with an advanced solid tumor such as melanoma, head and neck, liver or kidney cancer. The CDR3: CSASREETQYF. CDR3 DNA: TGCAGTGCCAGCCGAGAAGAGACCCAGTACTTC.